This T cell receptor beta chain was obtained from a study of blood T cell repertoires in COVID-19. Only in-frame clones appear in the TCRdb table, and some are missing; sequencing was by immunoSEQ multiplex PCR. The sample contains about 210,000 clones, roughly four fifths of which appear only once. This clone was recorded once. Trimming took off 5 bases at V and 2 bases at J, with 9 bases between the two ends. Germline assignment: CDR1 MNHEY and CDR2 SMNVEV (reference sequence). This CDR3 spans 14 amino acids. The sequencing input was peripheral blood. The sequence was collected from a woman aged 50 to 65 with active or convalescent COVID-19. The chain employs TRBV27 and TRBJ1-4; D gene uncertain. The CDR3 nucleotides are TGTGCCAGCAGTCCTCTGGAGACTAATGAAAAACTGTTTTTT. It yields the protein CASSPLETNEKLFF.